These T cell receptor beta chains were read from a single sample in a study of cytomegalovirus exposure and HLA in healthy donors. Clones were read by immunoSEQ multiplex PCR, and TCRdb kept only the in-frame ones, dropping some. Of 170,000 or so clones listed, almost 85% are singletons. The sequencing sample was made of PBMCs. Every receptor here comes from a girl aged 10 to 17 in good health and CMV-seropositive. The CDR3 runs from the conserved cysteine through the conserved F or W. The D gene is left open where the match is weak. The size of a clone is reported for some rows only, either as once, few or many, or as a class for expanded clones.

clone_size	v_call	j_call	d_call	cdr3_aa	cdr3_nt
-	TRBV19	TRBJ1-1	-	CASSPFLGEAFF	TGTGCCAGTAGTCCCTTTCTCGGTGAAGCTTTCTTT
-	TRBV5-1	TRBJ1-1	-	CASSLAETGMNTEAFF	TGCGCCAGCAGCTTGGCCGAGACAGGTATGAACACTGAAGCTTTCTTT
-	TRBV5-6	TRBJ2-1	TRBD2	CASSPFRLAGGQNEQFF	TGTGCCAGCAGTCCATTTAGACTAGCGGGGGGCCAAAATGAGCAGTTCTTC
once	TRBV30	TRBJ1-2	-	CAWSVWGVYGYTF	TGTGCCTGGAGTGTATGGGGGGTCTATGGCTACACCTTC
-	TRBV5-1	TRBJ2-2	-	CASSPTGNAGELFF	TGCGCCAGCAGCCCCACAGGGAACGCCGGGGAGCTGTTTTTT
once	TRBV19	TRBJ2-2	-	CASSINRESGELFF	TGTGCCAGTAGTATAAACAGGGAGTCCGGGGAGCTGTTTTTT
-	TRBV5-4	TRBJ1-2	TRBD1	CASTRTGLYGYTF	TGTGCCAGCACCAGGACAGGGCTCTATGGCTACACCTTC
-	TRBV7-3	TRBJ1-1	TRBD1	CASSYLGQGNTEAFF	TGTGCCAGCAGTTACTTAGGACAGGGGAACACTGAAGCTTTCTTT
-	TRBV10-3	TRBJ1-1	-	CAISATSGFGSGNTEAFF	TGTGCCATCAGTGCGACCTCGGGGTTCGGATCGGGGAACACTGAAGCTTTCTTT
few	TRBV28	TRBJ1-4	-	CASSLGGVNEKLFF	TGTGCCAGCAGTTTAGGAGGGGTAAATGAAAAACTGTTTTTT
-	TRBV7-9	TRBJ2-7	TRBD1	CASSPGQLYEQYF	TGTGCCAGCAGCCCGGGACAGCTCTACGAGCAGTACTTC
-	TRBV7-9	TRBJ2-5	TRBD1	CASSSRDRGGETQYF	TGTGCCAGCAGCTCAAGGGACAGGGGGGGAGAGACCCAGTACTTC
-	TRBV7-2	TRBJ1-1	-	CASSLAGSGTEAFF	TGTGCCAGCAGCTTGGCAGGGAGCGGGACTGAAGCTTTCTTT
-	TRBV7-9	TRBJ2-7	TRBD1	CASSFRQGAYEQYF	TGTGCCAGCAGCTTTCGACAGGGGGCCTACGAGCAGTACTTC
-	TRBV9	TRBJ1-2	TRBD1	CASSTGQVNYGYTF	TGTGCCAGCAGCACCGGACAGGTCAACTATGGCTACACCTTC
few	TRBV27	TRBJ1-5	-	CASSLSRDQPQHF	TGTGCCAGCAGTTTGAGTCGTGATCAGCCCCAGCATTTT
few	TRBV5-1	TRBJ1-2	-	CASRFPGLIYGYTF	TGCGCCAGCAGGTTCCCCGGGTTAATCTATGGCTACACCTTC
-	TRBV6-1	TRBJ1-1	-	CASSEFGGAWGEAFF	TGTGCCAGCAGTGAGTTCGGGGGGGCGTGGGGTGAAGCTTTCTTT
-	TRBV28	TRBJ2-7	TRBD1	CASSHRDRAIDEQYF	TGTGCCAGCAGCCACCGGGACAGGGCGATTGACGAGCAGTACTTC
-	TRBV2	TRBJ1-2	-	CASEEDYGYTF	TGTGCCAGCGAGGAGGACTATGGCTACACCTTC
-	TRBV7-2	TRBJ1-5	-	CASSPRGGSQPQHF	TGTGCCAGCAGCCCTAGAGGAGGGAGCCAGCCCCAGCATTTT
-	TRBV2	TRBJ1-6	-	CASSPSGGKYNSPLHF	TGTGCCAGCAGTCCCTCGGGGGGCAAGTATAATTCACCCCTCCACTTT
-	TRBV18	TRBJ2-2	TRBD2	CASSAGLADTGELFF	TGTGCCAGCTCGGCGGGACTAGCGGACACCGGGGAGCTGTTTTTT
-	TRBV19	TRBJ1-5	-	CASSIRGSNQPQHF	TGTGCCAGTAGTATTAGGGGAAGCAATCAGCCCCAGCATTTT
-	TRBV5-1	TRBJ2-1	TRBD1	CASSSGQGNYNEQFF	TGCGCCAGCAGCTCGGGACAGGGGAATTACAATGAGCAGTTCTTC
-	TRBV5-1	TRBJ2-7	-	CASSVDHYEQYF	TGCGCCAGCAGCGTAGACCACTACGAGCAGTACTTC
-	TRBV9	TRBJ1-2	TRBD1	CASSVGVYGTGGYGYTF	TGTGCCAGCAGCGTAGGGGTATATGGGACAGGGGGCTATGGCTACACCTTC
-	TRBV14	TRBJ2-5	TRBD1	CASSQEGRGREETQYF	TGTGCCAGCAGCCAAGAGGGCAGGGGGCGCGAAGAGACCCAGTACTTC
-	TRBV4-1	TRBJ1-1	TRBD1	CASSLIVGQGPEAFF	TGCGCCAGCAGCCTGATCGTAGGACAGGGGCCTGAAGCTTTCTTT
-	TRBV28	TRBJ1-4	TRBD1	CASSLGDRWGSSEKLFF	TGTGCCAGCAGTTTAGGGGACAGGTGGGGGAGTAGCGAAAAACTGTTTTTT
-	TRBV30	TRBJ1-3	-	CAWSPRGSGNTIYF	TGTGCCTGGAGCCCTAGGGGGTCTGGAAACACCATATATTTT
once	TRBV29-1	TRBJ2-2	-	CSVGARVTGELFF	TGCAGCGTTGGAGCCAGGGTGACCGGGGAGCTGTTTTTT
-	TRBV2	TRBJ1-1	-	CASKEDSLNTEAFF	TGTGCCAGCAAAGAGGACAGCCTTAACACTGAAGCTTTCTTT
-	TRBV18	TRBJ2-2	TRBD2	CASSPSGLAGGSGELFF	TGTGCCAGCTCACCATCTGGACTAGCGGGAGGATCCGGGGAGCTGTTTTTT
-	TRBV11-3	TRBJ2-7	TRBD1	CASSPPPGGPYEQYF	TGTGCCAGCAGCCCCCCCCCAGGGGGCCCCTACGAGCAGTACTTC
-	TRBV13	TRBJ2-3	-	CASSLHSSTDTQYF	TGTGCCAGCAGCTTGCACTCTAGCACAGATACGCAGTATTTT
-	TRBV10-3	TRBJ2-7	TRBD2	CAISGYRGGTYEQYF	TGTGCCATCAGTGGGTACCGGGGGGGGACCTACGAGCAGTACTTC
-	TRBV11-1	TRBJ2-7	-	CARPLGSTYEQYF	TGTGCCAGGCCGCTAGGTTCGACCTACGAGCAGTACTTC
-	TRBV29-1	TRBJ2-2	TRBD2	CSVREGGWEAGELFF	TGCAGCGTCAGAGAGGGAGGGTGGGAAGCCGGGGAGCTGTTTTTT
many	TRBV6-1	TRBJ1-5	-	CASSEGAGEFQPQHF	TGTGCCAGCAGTGAAGGGGCAGGGGAATTTCAGCCCCAGCATTTT
few	TRBV21-1	TRBJ2-2	-	CASSPGQENTGELFF	TGTGCCAGCAGCCCAGGACAGGAAAACACCGGGGAGCTGTTTTTT
-	TRBV29-1	TRBJ2-7	TRBD1	CSVEGGQGFVYEQYF	TGCAGCGTTGAAGGGGGACAGGGATTTGTCTACGAGCAGTACTTC
-	TRBV2	TRBJ1-2	-	CASRAGVSYGYTF	TGTGCCTCTAGGGCGGGGGTGAGCTATGGCTACACCTTC
-	TRBV7-9	TRBJ2-1	-	CASTSGTSSYNEQFF	TGTGCCAGCACCAGCGGTACTAGCTCCTACAATGAGCAGTTCTTC
once	TRBV18	TRBJ1-1	-	CASSPPRLMNTEAFF	TGTGCCAGCTCACCACCCAGACTCATGAACACTGAAGCTTTCTTT
-	TRBV6-5	TRBJ1-1	TRBD1	CASSTSGTGSVEAFF	TGTGCCAGCAGTACATCCGGGACAGGGTCGGTCGAAGCTTTCTTT
-	TRBV7-2	TRBJ1-6	-	CASSIGPTLHF	TGTGCCAGCAGCATAGGTCCCACCCTCCACTTT
-	TRBV7-2	TRBJ1-1	-	CASSLGPFTEAFF	TGTGCCAGCAGCTTAGGGCCCTTTACGGAAGCTTTCTTT